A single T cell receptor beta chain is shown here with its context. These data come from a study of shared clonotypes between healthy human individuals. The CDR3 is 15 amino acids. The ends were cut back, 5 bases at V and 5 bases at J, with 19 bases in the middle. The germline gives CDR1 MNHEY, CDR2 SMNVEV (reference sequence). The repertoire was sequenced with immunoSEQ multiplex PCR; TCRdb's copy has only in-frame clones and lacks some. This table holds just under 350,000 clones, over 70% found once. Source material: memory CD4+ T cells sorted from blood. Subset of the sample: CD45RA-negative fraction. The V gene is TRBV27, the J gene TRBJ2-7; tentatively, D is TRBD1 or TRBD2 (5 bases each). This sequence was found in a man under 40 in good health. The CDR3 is CASSGPALGVHEQYF. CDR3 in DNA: TGTGCCAGCAGTGGTCCCGCCTTGGGGGTCCACGAGCAGTACTTC.